What follows are 16 T cell receptor beta chains derived from one specimen sequenced in a study of beta chain features in type 1 diabetes. Their recognized antigens are unknown. The whole isolated RNA underwent reverse transcription, so sequencing captured expressed TCRB transcripts. Generated by immunoSEQ multiplex PCR, the TCRdb table keeps only in-frame clones and is missing some. The sample shows roughly 180,000 clones, approximately 8.4% of them seen only once. General observations from the study: Type 1 diabetes patients had TCRB CDR3s that were shorter (moderately but significantly so) in all four CD4+ subsets.

Sequenced: central memory CD4+ T cells from blood. These receptors all come from a man aged 18 to 30 with type 1 diabetes.

The chain carries TRBV6-5 and TRBJ1-2, with 9 positions matching TRBD1. The CDR3 contains 15 residues. V lost 6 bases to trimming and J lost 6 bases; unmatched junction nucleotides: 11. CDR1 is MNHEY and CDR2 is SVGAGI in the germline V gene. CDR3 sequence: CASSPWTGAIDGYTF. CDR3 DNA sequence: TGTGCCAGCAGCCCCTGGACAGGGGCTATTGATGGCTACACCTTC.

This clone came up many times. This chain uses TRBV28 with TRBJ2-7; no clear D. The CDR3 sequence is 12 residues long. Trimming removed 5 bases from V and 6 bases from J, with 11 bases in between. Germline V gene sequence: CDR1 MDHEN, CDR2 SYDVKM. For the CDR3, the DNA is TGTGCCAGCAGTCCCGCCAGGCCCGAGCAGTACTTC. Its protein is CASSPARPEQYF.

There are a few counts of this clone. The genes are TRBV7-9 and TRBJ2-1; no firm D call. This CDR3 has 13 amino acids. V shed 2 bases and J shed 10 bases, with 12 bases lying between them. CDR1 and CDR2 from the germline V gene are SEHNR and FQNEAQ (reference sequence). The DNA of the CDR3 is TGTGCCAGCAGCTTAATTGGGCCTTTGGAGCAGTTCTTC. Translating it yields CASSLIGPLEQFF.

This chain links TRBV21-1 with TRBJ2-7; TRBD1 is the table's D call, not checked against the DNA. TRBV21-1 is a pseudogene. The CDR3 consists of 15 residues. The CDR3 DNA is TGTGCCAGCAGCCTACCGGGACAGGCCTCCTACGAGCAGTACTTC. As protein: CASSLPGQASYEQYF.

The chain recombines TRBV28 with TRBJ2-1; 9 nucleotides match TRBD2. CDR3 length: 15 amino acids. CDR1 is MDHEN and CDR2 is SYDVKM in the germline V gene. Germline trimming cut 7 bases from V and 7 bases from J; bases unmatched to any gene: 11. The CDR3 region has the DNA TGTGCCAGCAAAACGGGTAGCGGGAGTATAAATGAGCAGTTCTTC. This gives the protein CASKTGSGSINEQFF.

The chain joins TRBV6-6 to TRBJ1-4; no clear D. This CDR3 spans 14 amino acids. Trimming took 6 bases from V and 8 from J, leaving 16 bases between them. CDR1 and CDR2 from the germline V gene are MNHNY and SVGAGI (reference sequence). The CDR3 sequence is CASSRDTNGEKLFF. In DNA form, the CDR3 reads TGTGCCAGCAGCCGAGACACAAACGGAGAAAAACTGTTTTTT.

The sample holds many counts of this clone. The chain joins TRBV11-2 to TRBJ1-5; 10 positions match TRBD1. Germline CDR1 SGHAT, CDR2 FQNNGV. Trimming at V came to 6 bases and at J to 3 bases, leaving 5 bases not matched to a gene. The CDR3 runs to 15 residues. CDR3 residues: CASSPGTGDNQPQHF. For the CDR3, the DNA is TGTGCCAGCAGTCCCGGGACAGGGGACAATCAGCCCCAGCATTTT.

This clone was seen only a few times. The V and J genes are TRBV28 and TRBJ2-1; 7 bases map to TRBD2. CDR3 length: 15 residues. V lost 8 bases and J lost 0; bases outside the gene matches: 7. Germline-derived CDR1 and CDR2 are MDHEN and SYDVKM. Here the CDR3 reads CASHASGSSYNEQFF. The CDR3 DNA reads TGTGCCAGCCATGCTAGCGGTAGCTCCTACAATGAGCAGTTCTTC.

CDR3: CASSLETGGAGANVLTF. In DNA, the CDR3 is TGTGCCAGCAGCTTGGAAACAGGGGGAGCTGGGGCCAACGTCCTGACTTTC. The V and J genes are TRBV5-6 and TRBJ2-6, with 8 bases identical to TRBD1. CDR1 and CDR2 (germline): SGHDT, YYEEEE. This CDR3 comprises 17 residues. Germline trimming cut 0 bases from V and 2 bases from J; bases unmatched to any gene: 4.

This clone was detected a few times. The chain is built from TRBV9 and TRBJ2-3; tentative D call: TRBD1 (6 bases). Per the germline V gene, CDR1 is SGDLS and CDR2 is YYNGEE. The CDR3 has 13 amino acids. With 5 bases removed from V and 1 base from J, the gap between germline ends came to 8 bases. CDR3 in DNA: TGTGCCAGCAGGGGGGCGGGCACAGATACGCAGTATTTT. Encoded protein: CASRGAGTDTQYF.

V and J are TRBV5-4 and TRBJ2-1; 12 nucleotides align to TRBD2. CDR3 length: 15 residues. V lost 3 bases to trimming and J lost 6 bases; unmatched junction nucleotides: 4. Germline lookup yields CDR1 SGHNT and CDR2 YYREEE (reference sequence). CDR3 bases: TGTGCCAGCAGCTACGCTAGCGGGGGGGCCAATGAGCAGTTCTTC. This gives the protein CASSYASGGANEQFF.

This clone was recorded many times. The V gene is TRBV30, the J gene TRBJ2-1, with a tentative D call TRBD1 (6 bases). The ends were cut back, 3 bases at V and 7 bases at J, with 19 bases in the middle. The germline V gene has CDR1 GTSNPN and CDR2 SVGIG (reference sequence). The CDR3 runs 15 residues. The CDR3 region is CAWRPRVGQANEQFF. As DNA, the CDR3 is TGTGCCTGGAGACCAAGGGTGGGACAAGCAAATGAGCAGTTCTTC.

The sample holds a few counts of this clone. V is TRBV27 and J is TRBJ2-1; 9 bases are shared with TRBD2. Per the germline V gene, CDR1 is MNHEY and CDR2 is SMNVEV (reference sequence). The CDR3 extends over 15 amino acids. V gave up 7 bases and J gave up 4 bases; unmatched junction bases: 8. CDR3 in amino acids: CASTTSGEIYNEQFF. CDR3 DNA: TGTGCCAGCACGACTAGCGGAGAAATATACAATGAGCAGTTCTTC.

This clone came up a few times. J is TRBJ2-7 and V is TRBV11-2; no reliable D call. Trimming removed 5 bases at V and 3 bases at J, with 5 bases between. This CDR3 region has 11 residues. The germline V gene has CDR1 SGHAT and CDR2 FQNNGV. CDR3 loop: CASSHNYEQYF. The DNA for the CDR3 is TGTGCCAGCAGCCACAACTACGAGCAGTACTTC.

The V gene is TRBV28, the J gene TRBJ2-5; D not certain. The CDR3 sequence is 15 residues long. Germline CDR1 is MDHEN and CDR2 is SYDVKM. Trimming removed 5 bases from V and 5 bases from J, with 18 bases in between. The CDR3 loop reads CASSVRGSGLETQYF. The CDR3 coding sequence is TGTGCCAGCAGTGTCCGAGGCTCCGGGTTGGAGACCCAGTACTTC.

This clone has only a few counts. V gene TRBV4-3 combines with J gene TRBJ2-2; D is perhaps TRBD2 (6 bases). Germline CDR1 LGHNA, CDR2 YSLEER. This CDR3 is built from 15 residues. The V and J ends lost 1 base and 6 bases respectively, with 12 bases between them. The CDR3 DNA is TGCGCCAGCAGCCAAGTAGGGCTAGCGCCCGGGGAGCTGTTTTTT. This codes for CASSQVGLAPGELFF.